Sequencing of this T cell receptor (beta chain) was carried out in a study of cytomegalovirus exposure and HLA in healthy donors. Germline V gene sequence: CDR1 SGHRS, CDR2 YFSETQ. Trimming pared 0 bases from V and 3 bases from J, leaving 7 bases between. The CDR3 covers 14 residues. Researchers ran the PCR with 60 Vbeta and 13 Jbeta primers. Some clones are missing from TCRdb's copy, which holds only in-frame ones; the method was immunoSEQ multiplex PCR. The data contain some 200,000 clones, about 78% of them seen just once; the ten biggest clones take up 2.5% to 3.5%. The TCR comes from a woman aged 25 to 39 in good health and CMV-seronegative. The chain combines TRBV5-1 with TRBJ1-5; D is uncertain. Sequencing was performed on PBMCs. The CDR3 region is CASSLGGPNQPQHF. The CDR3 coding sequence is TGCGCCAGCAGCTTGGGCGGGCCCAATCAGCCCCAGCATTTT.